This is a list of T cell receptor beta chains from one sample in a study of T-cell reconstitution after alpha-beta-depleted transplantation in children. Via MiXCR, TCRdb re-called the PCR reads, giving one row per CDR3 protein. Here the sample spans about 900,000 distinct CDR3 sequences, roughly 31% being singletons. This specimen consisted of PBMCs, mostly from graft donor cells, obtained 360 days after TCRalphabeta/CD19-depleted stem cell transplant. The source is a boy under two years old who had a stem cell transplant for SCID, so the T cells may come from the graft donor. The CDR3 runs from the conserved cysteine through the conserved F or W. D genes are given only for firm matches. Some rows mark clone size as missing; the rest say once, few, many or name a class of expanded clone.

clone_size: few; j_call: TRBJ2-5; v_call: TRBV12-3/TRBV12-4; d_call: TRBD1; cdr3_nt: TGTGCCAGCAGTTTCCCCGGGACAGGGGTAGAGACCCAGTACTTC; cdr3_aa: CASSFPGTGVETQYF
clone_size: -; j_call: TRBJ2-1; v_call: TRBV4-2; d_call: -; cdr3_nt: TGTGCCAGCAGCCAAGATTCTAAAGCGGGCGGCGGCAATGAGCAGTTCTTC; cdr3_aa: CASSQDSKAGGGNEQFF
clone_size: -; j_call: TRBJ2-7; v_call: TRBV6-5; d_call: -; cdr3_nt: TGTGCCAGCAGTTACTCAGTGCGGGGACCTCTTTGGCAGTACTTC; cdr3_aa: CASSYSVRGPLWQYF
clone_size: few; j_call: TRBJ1-1; v_call: TRBV6-2/TRBV6-3; d_call: TRBD1; cdr3_nt: TGTGCCAGCAGTTACCACGGACAGGGGAATGCTGAAGCTTTCTTT; cdr3_aa: CASSYHGQGNAEAFF
clone_size: few; j_call: TRBJ1-4; v_call: TRBV11-2; d_call: TRBD1; cdr3_nt: TGTGCCAGCAGCGAAGGGACAGCTCCTAATGAAAAACTGTTTTTT; cdr3_aa: CASSEGTAPNEKLFF
clone_size: -; j_call: TRBJ2-1; v_call: TRBV28; d_call: -; cdr3_nt: TGTGCCAGCAGTTTCGGGGGAACCCCACCAGGTGGGCAGTTCTTC; cdr3_aa: CASSFGGTPPGGQFF
clone_size: -; j_call: TRBJ1-1; v_call: TRBV5-1; d_call: -; cdr3_nt: TGCGCCAGCAGCTCGGGGGCGGCTTTGAACACTGAAGCTTTCTTT; cdr3_aa: CASSSGAALNTEAFF
clone_size: few; j_call: TRBJ1-5; v_call: TRBV28; d_call: TRBD1; cdr3_nt: TGTGCCAGCACCGACCCTCCAGGGGGCAGGCAGCCCCAGCATTTT; cdr3_aa: CASTDPPGGRQPQHF
clone_size: few; j_call: TRBJ1-1; v_call: TRBV28; d_call: TRBD1; cdr3_nt: TGTGCCAGCAGTACACAGGGGGGCGCGTGGACTGAAGCTTTCTTT; cdr3_aa: CASSTQGGAWTEAFF
clone_size: -; j_call: TRBJ2-1; v_call: TRBV12-3/TRBV12-4; d_call: -; cdr3_nt: TGTGCCAGCAGTTTTAAGTATCGGAATGAGCAGTTCTTC; cdr3_aa: CASSFKYRNEQFF
clone_size: few; j_call: TRBJ2-1; v_call: TRBV19; d_call: -; cdr3_nt: TGTGCCAGTAGTATAGCGTCGGGCGGCCCCCACAATGAGCAGTTCTTC; cdr3_aa: CASSIASGGPHNEQFF
clone_size: -; j_call: TRBJ1-6; v_call: TRBV20-1; d_call: TRBD1; cdr3_nt: TGCAGTGCTCAGGGGGGACTGATGAATTCACCCCTCCACTTT; cdr3_aa: CSAQGGLMNSPLHF
clone_size: -; j_call: TRBJ2-7; v_call: TRBV5-5; d_call: -; cdr3_nt: TGTGCCAGCAGCCCTGCGGCGGCAGCCGACTACGAGCAGTACTTC; cdr3_aa: CASSPAAAADYEQYF
clone_size: -; j_call: TRBJ1-2; v_call: TRBV20-1; d_call: -; cdr3_nt: TGCAGTGCTGACTTCGACACCTATGGCTACACCTTC; cdr3_aa: CSADFDTYGYTF
clone_size: few; j_call: TRBJ2-2; v_call: TRBV29-1; d_call: TRBD1; cdr3_nt: TGCAGCGTTGAGGGTTTCCCGGACAGGGGGAAAACCGGGGAGCTGTTTTTT; cdr3_aa: CSVEGFPDRGKTGELFF
clone_size: -; j_call: TRBJ2-6; v_call: TRBV9; d_call: -; cdr3_nt: TGTGCCAGCAGCGGGGGGAAGGCTGGGGCCAACGTCCTGACTTTC; cdr3_aa: CASSGGKAGANVLTF
clone_size: -; j_call: TRBJ1-1; v_call: TRBV7-2; d_call: TRBD1; cdr3_nt: TGTGCCAGCAGCCCCACAGGGGGCATTACGGCTTTCTTT; cdr3_aa: CASSPTGGITAFF